A selection of T cell receptor beta chains follows, all from one sample in a study of spatial heterogeneity in lung cancer. TCRdb reanalysed the 5' RACE reads using MiXCR and keeps one entry per CDR3 protein. The data hold 5,500 to 8,500 distinct CDR3 sequences, with roughly 14% observed a single time. Sequencing used lung tumor tissue, obtained at surgery. Receptor source: a male donor with early-stage non-small cell lung cancer. The CDR3 runs from the conserved cysteine through the conserved F or W. A D gene is named only where the DNA matches it firmly. The size entry is marked missing in some rows and otherwise reads once, few, many or a size class.

cdr3_length j_call d_call clone_size v_call cdr3_aa cdr3_nt
13 TRBJ2-5 . many TRBV18 CASSPRLAETQYF TGTGCCAGCTCACCACGGTTAGCAGAGACCCAGTACTTC
13 TRBJ1-1 . many TRBV5-1 CASSLHENTEAFF TGCGCCAGCAGCTTGCATGAGAACACTGAAGCTTTCTTT
13 TRBJ2-7 TRBD1 few TRBV20-1 CSATGQGGYEQYF TGCAGTGCCACCGGACAGGGCGGGTACGAGCAGTACTTC
11 TRBJ2-5 . . TRBV11-2 CATRVLETQYF TGTGCCACCCGTGTGCTAGAGACCCAGTACTTC
15 TRBJ2-1 TRBD2 . TRBV5-4 CASSLGLAGDNEQFF TGTGCCAGCAGCTTGGGACTAGCGGGAGACAATGAGCAGTTCTTC
12 TRBJ2-7 . many TRBV29-1 CSVRSLAYEQYF TGCAGCGTGAGGTCTCTGGCGTACGAGCAGTACTTC
15 TRBJ2-5 . many TRBV5-1 CASGPDAGYQETQYF TGCGCCAGCGGGCCTGATGCAGGGTACCAAGAGACCCAGTACTTC
18 TRBJ2-6 TRBD1 many TRBV27 CASSAPGQAISGANVLTF TGTGCCAGCAGTGCCCCGGGACAGGCCATCTCTGGGGCCAACGTCCTGACTTTC
12 TRBJ1-2 . medium-sized TRBV12-3/TRBV12-4 CASSRQYYGYTF TGTGCCAGCAGTCGGCAATACTATGGCTACACCTTC
13 TRBJ2-5 . many TRBV29-1 CSVAWAAQETQYF TGCAGCGTTGCGTGGGCAGCCCAAGAGACCCAGTACTTC
14 TRBJ2-1 . medium-sized TRBV28 CATTSGQALNEQFF TGTGCCACCACATCGGGGCAGGCCCTTAATGAGCAGTTCTTC
16 TRBJ2-5 TRBD2 once TRBV28 CASSLRLAGAQETQYF TGTGCCAGCAGTTTAAGGCTAGCGGGAGCACAAGAGACCCAGTACTTC
15 TRBJ2-1 TRBD2 . TRBV18 CASSPSGMSYNEQFF TGTGCCAGCTCACCTAGCGGGATGTCATACAATGAGCAGTTCTTC
13 TRBJ2-3 . medium-sized TRBV11-2 CASSWTGTDTQYF TGTGCCAGCAGTTGGACCGGCACAGATACGCAGTATTTT
14 TRBJ1-6 . medium-sized TRBV2 CASSQQGLNSPLHF TGTGCCAGCAGTCAACAGGGTCTCAATTCACCCCTCCACTTT
15 TRBJ1-2 . many TRBV28 CASSLSDIGQNGYTF TGTGCCAGCAGTTTATCGGATATCGGACAGAATGGCTACACCTTC
17 TRBJ2-1 . many TRBV20-1 CSARDRKLGSSYNEQFF TGCAGTGCTAGAGATAGGAAACTCGGGAGCTCCTACAATGAGCAGTTCTTC
15 TRBJ2-2 . many TRBV7-8 CASRTTGTDTGELFF TGTGCCAGCAGAACAACTGGTACCGACACCGGGGAGCTGTTTTTT
16 TRBJ1-2 TRBD1 few TRBV3-1 CASSQDFRGAEGGYTF TGTGCCAGCAGCCAAGATTTCAGGGGGGCTGAGGGAGGCTACACCTTC
14 TRBJ1-3 . many TRBV5-5 CASSLERARNTIYF TGTGCCAGCAGCTTGGAGAGGGCAAGAAACACCATATATTTT
13 TRBJ1-1 . many TRBV30 CAYRQYMNTEAFF TGTGCCTACCGACAGTACATGAACACTGAAGCTTTCTTT
18 TRBJ2-7 TRBD2 many TRBV2 CASSGPLTGGWTSYEQYF TGTGCCAGCAGTGGACCATTGACGGGGGGGTGGACCTCCTACGAGCAGTACTTC